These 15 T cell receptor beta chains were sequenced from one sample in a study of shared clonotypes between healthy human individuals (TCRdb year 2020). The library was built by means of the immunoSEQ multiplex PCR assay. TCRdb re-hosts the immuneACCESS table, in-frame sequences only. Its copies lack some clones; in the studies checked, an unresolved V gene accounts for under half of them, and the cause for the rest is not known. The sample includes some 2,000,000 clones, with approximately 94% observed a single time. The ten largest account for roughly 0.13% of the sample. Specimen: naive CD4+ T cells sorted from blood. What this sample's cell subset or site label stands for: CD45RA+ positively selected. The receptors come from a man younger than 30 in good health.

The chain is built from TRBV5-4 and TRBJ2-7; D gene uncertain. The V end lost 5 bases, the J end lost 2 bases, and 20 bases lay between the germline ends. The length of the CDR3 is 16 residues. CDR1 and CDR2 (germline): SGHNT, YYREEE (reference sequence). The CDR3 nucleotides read TGTGCCAGCAGTCTATCGGTGGGCTCCGATACCTACGAGCAGTACTTC. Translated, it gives CASSLSVGSDTYEQYF.

In DNA form, the CDR3 reads TGTGCCAGCAGCTTACTACTAGCGGGAGGGGAGCAGTACTTC. Translating it yields CASSLLLAGGEQYF. This chain joins TRBV7-6 and TRBJ2-7, with 13 nucleotides matching TRBD2. The CDR3 has 14 amino acids. Per germline, CDR1 SGHVS and CDR2 FNYEAQ. Trimming at V came to 2 bases and at J to 7 bases, leaving 2 bases not matched to a gene.

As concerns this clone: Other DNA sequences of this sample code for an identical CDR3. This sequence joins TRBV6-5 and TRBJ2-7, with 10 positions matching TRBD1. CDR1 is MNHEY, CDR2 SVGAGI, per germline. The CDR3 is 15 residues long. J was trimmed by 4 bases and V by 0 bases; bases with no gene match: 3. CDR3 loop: CASSYSRTGGYEQYF. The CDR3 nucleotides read TGTGCCAGCAGTTACTCTAGGACAGGGGGGTACGAGCAGTACTTC.

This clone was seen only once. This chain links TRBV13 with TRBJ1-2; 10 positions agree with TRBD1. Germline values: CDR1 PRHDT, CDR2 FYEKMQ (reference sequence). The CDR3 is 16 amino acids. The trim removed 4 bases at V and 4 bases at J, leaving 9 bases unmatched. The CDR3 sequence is CASSSLPRTGGYGYTF. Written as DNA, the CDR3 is TGTGCCAGCAGCTCCCTCCCAAGGACAGGGGGCTATGGCTACACCTTC.

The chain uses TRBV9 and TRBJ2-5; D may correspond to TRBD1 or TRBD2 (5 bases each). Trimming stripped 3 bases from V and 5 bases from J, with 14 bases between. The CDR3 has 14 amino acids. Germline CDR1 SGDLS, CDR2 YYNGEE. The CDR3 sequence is CASSAGASGETQYF. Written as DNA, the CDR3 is TGTGCCAGCAGCGCCGGGGCCTCCGGGGAGACCCAGTACTTC.

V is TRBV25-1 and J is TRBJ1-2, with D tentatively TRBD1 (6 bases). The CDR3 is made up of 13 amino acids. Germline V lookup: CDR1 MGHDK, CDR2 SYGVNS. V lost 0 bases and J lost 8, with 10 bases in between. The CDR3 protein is CASSEYGGQGYTF. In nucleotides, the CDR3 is TGTGCCAGCAGTGAATATGGGGGGCAAGGCTACACCTTC.

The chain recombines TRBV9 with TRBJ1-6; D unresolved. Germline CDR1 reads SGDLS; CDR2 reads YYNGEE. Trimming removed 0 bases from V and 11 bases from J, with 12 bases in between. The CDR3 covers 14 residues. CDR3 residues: CASSVAPNLTPLHF. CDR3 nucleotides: TGTGCCAGCAGCGTAGCCCCTAATCTAACACCCCTCCACTTT.

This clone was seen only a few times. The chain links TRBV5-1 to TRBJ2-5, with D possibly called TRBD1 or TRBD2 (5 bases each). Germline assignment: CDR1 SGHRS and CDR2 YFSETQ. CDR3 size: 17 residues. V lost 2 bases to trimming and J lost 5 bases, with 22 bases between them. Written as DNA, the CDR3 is TGCGCCAGCAGCTTCGAGTCCATGGGGGACCCTCCGGAGACCCAGTACTTC. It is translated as CASSFESMGDPPETQYF. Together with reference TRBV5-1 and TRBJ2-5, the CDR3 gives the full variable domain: KAGVTQTPRYLIKTRGQQVTLSCSPISGHRSVSWYQQTPGQGLQFLFEYFSETQRNKGNFPGRFSGRQFSNSRSEMNVSTLELGDSALYLCASSFESMGDPPETQYFGPGTRLLVL.

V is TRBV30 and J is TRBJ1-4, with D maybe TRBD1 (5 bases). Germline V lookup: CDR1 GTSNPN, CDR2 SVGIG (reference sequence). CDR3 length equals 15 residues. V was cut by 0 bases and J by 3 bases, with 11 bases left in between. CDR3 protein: CAWSVLDSPNEKLFF. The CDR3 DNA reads TGTGCCTGGAGTGTACTCGACAGTCCTAATGAAAAACTGTTTTTT.

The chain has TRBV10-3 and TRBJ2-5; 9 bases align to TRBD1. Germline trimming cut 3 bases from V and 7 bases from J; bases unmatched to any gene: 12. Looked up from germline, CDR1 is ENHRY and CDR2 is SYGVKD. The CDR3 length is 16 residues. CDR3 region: CAISDLIGQGFATQYF. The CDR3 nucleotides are TGTGCCATCAGTGATTTGATTGGACAGGGGTTTGCGACCCAGTACTTC.

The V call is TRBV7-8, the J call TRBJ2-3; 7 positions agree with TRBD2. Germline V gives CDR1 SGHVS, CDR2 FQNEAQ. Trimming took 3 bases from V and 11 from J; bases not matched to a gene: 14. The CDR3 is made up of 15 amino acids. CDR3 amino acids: CASSFMSSQTSKQYF. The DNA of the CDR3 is TGTGCCAGCAGCTTCATGAGTAGCCAGACTAGCAAGCAGTATTTT.

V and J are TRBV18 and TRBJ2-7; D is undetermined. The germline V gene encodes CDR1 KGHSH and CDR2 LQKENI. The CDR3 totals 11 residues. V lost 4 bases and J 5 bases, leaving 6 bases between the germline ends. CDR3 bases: TGTGCCAGCTCACAAATAGACGAGCAGTACTTC. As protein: CASSQIDEQYF.

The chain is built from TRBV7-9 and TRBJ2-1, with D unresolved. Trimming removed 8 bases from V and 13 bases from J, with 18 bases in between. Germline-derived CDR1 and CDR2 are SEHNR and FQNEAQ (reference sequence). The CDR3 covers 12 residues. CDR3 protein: CASSMRLPIQFF. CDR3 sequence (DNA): TGTGCCAGCTCCATGAGACTGCCCATCCAGTTCTTC.

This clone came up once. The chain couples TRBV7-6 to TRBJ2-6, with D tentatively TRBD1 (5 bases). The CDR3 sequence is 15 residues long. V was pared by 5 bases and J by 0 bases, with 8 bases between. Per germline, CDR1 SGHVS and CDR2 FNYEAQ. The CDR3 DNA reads TGTGCCAGCAGCGCTAGGGGCTCTGGGGCCAACGTCCTGACTTTC. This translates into CASSARGSGANVLTF.

In nucleotides, the CDR3 is TGCGCCAGCGACCCGAAGTACAATGAGCAGTTCTTC. Amino acids: CASDPKYNEQFF. The rearrangement uses TRBV5-1 and TRBJ2-1, with no clear D. With 7 bases removed from V and 4 bases from J, the gap between germline ends came to 9 bases. The germline gives CDR1 SGHRS, CDR2 YFSETQ. There are 12 residues in the CDR3.